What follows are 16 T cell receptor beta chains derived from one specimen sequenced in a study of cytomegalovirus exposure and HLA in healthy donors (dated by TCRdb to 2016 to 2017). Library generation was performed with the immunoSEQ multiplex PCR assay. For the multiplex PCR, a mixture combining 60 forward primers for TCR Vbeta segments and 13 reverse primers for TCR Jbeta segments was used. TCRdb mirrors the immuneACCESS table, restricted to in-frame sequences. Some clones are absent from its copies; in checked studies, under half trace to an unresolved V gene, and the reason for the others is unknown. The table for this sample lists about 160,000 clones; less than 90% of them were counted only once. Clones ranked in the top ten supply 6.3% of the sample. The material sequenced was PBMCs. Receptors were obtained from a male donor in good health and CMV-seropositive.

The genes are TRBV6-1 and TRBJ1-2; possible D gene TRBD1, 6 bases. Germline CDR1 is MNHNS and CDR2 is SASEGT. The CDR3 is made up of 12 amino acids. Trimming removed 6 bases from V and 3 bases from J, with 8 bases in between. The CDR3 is CASSNRDYGYTF. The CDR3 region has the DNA TGTGCCAGCAGCAACAGGGACTATGGCTACACCTTC.

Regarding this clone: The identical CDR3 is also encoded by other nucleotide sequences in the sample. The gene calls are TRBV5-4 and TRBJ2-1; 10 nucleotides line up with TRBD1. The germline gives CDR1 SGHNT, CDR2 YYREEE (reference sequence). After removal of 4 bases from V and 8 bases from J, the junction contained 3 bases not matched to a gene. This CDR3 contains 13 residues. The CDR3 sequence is CASSRQGADEQFF. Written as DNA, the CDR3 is TGTGCCAGCAGCAGACAGGGGGCAGATGAGCAGTTCTTC.

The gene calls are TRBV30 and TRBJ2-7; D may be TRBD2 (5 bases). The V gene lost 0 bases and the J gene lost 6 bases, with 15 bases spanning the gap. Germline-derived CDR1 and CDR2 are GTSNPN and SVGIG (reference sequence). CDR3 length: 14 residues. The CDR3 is CAWSVLKLAGEQYF. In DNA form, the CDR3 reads TGTGCCTGGAGTGTACTAAAGCTAGCCGGCGAGCAGTACTTC.

The CDR3 region is CASSLPASGSMRVRETQYF. The CDR3 DNA reads TGCGCCAGCAGCTTGCCGGCTAGCGGGAGTATGCGTGTTAGAGAGACCCAGTACTTC. This chain uses TRBV5-1 with TRBJ2-5, with 10 bases that match TRBD2. Germline V gene lookup returns CDR1 SGHRS and CDR2 YFSETQ. The CDR3 totals 19 residues. The V and J ends lost 1 base and 4 bases, in that order; junction bases with no gene match: 16.

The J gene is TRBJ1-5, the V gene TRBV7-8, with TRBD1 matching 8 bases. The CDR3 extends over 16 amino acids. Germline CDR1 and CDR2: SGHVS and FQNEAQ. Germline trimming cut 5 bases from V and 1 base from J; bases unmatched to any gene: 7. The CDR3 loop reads CASSLSGQASNQPQHF. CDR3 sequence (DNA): TGTGCCAGCAGCCTCTCGGGACAGGCGAGCAATCAGCCCCAGCATTTT.

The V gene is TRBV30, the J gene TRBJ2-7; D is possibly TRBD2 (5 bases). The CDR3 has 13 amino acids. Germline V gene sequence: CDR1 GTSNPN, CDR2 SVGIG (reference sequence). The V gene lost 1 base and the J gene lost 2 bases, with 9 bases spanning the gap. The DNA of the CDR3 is TGTGCCTGGAGTGCGGGGAACACCTACGAGCAGTACTTC. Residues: CAWSAGNTYEQYF.

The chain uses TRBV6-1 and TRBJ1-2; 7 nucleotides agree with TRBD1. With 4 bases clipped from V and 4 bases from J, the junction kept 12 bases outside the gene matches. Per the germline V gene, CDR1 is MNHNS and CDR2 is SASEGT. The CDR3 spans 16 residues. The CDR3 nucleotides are TGTGCCAGCAGTGTCACGGGACAGCTCCAAATCTATGGCTACACCTTC. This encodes CASSVTGQLQIYGYTF.

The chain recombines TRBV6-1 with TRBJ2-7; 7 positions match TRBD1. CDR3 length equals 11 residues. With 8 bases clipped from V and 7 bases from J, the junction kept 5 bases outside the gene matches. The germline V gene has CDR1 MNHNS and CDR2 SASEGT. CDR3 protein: CASGDSREQYF. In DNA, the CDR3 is TGTGCCAGCGGGGACAGTCGGGAGCAGTACTTC.

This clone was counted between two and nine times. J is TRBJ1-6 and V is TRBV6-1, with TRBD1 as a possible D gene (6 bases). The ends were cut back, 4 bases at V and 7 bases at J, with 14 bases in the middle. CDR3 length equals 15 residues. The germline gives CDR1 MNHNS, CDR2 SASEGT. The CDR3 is CASSGRTAGNSPLHF. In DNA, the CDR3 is TGTGCCAGCAGTGGGAGGACAGCGGGGAATTCACCCCTCCACTTT.

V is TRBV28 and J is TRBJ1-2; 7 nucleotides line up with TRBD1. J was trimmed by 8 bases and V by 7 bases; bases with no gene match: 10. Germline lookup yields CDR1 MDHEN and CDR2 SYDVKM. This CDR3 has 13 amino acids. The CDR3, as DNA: TGTGCCAGCAACTTGAGGGGGCGCGCAGGCTACACCTTC. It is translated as CASNLRGRAGYTF.

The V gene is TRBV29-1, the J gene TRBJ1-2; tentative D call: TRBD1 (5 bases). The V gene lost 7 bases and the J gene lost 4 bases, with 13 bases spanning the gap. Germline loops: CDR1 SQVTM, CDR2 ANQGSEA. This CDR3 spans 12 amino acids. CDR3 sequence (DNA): TGCAGCGCCGGGACTCAATCCTATGGCTACACCTTC. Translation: CSAGTQSYGYTF.

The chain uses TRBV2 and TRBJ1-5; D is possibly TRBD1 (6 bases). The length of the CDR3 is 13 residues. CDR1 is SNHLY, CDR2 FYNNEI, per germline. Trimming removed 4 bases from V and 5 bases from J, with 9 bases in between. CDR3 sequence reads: CASSGRGDQPQHF. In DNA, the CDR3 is TGTGCCAGCAGTGGCAGGGGAGATCAGCCCCAGCATTTT.

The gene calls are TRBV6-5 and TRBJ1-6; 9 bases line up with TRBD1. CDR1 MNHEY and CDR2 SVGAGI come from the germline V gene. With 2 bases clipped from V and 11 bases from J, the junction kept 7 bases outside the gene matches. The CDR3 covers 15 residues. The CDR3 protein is CASSYPGTGRAPLHF. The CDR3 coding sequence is TGTGCCAGCAGTTACCCCGGGACAGGGAGGGCACCCCTCCACTTT.

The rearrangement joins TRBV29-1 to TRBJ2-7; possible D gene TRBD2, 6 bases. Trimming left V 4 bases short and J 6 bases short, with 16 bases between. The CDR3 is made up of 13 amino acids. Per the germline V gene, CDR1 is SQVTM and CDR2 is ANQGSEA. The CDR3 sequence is CSVARPGRSEQYF. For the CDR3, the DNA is TGCAGCGTTGCCCGCCCAGGGAGGAGCGAGCAGTACTTC.

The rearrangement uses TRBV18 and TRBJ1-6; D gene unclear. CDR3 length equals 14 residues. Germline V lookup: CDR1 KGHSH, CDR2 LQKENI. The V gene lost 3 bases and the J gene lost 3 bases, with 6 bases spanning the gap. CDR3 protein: CASSPAVYNSPLHF. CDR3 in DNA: TGTGCCAGCTCACCGGCAGTCTATAATTCACCCCTCCACTTT. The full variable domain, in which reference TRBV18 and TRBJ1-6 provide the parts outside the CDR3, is NAGVMQNPRHLVRRRGQEARLRCSPMKGHSHVYWYRQLPEEGLKFMVYLQKENIIDESGMPKERFSAEFPKEGPSILRIQQVVRGDSAAYFCASSPAVYNSPLHFGNGTRLTVT.

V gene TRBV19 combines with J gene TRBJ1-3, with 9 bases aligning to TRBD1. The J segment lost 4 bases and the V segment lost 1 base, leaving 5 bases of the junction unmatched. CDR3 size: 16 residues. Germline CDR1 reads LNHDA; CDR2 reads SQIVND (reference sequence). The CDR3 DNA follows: TGTGCCAGTAGTATAGTAGGACAGGGGCTCGGAAACACCATATATTTT. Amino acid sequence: CASSIVGQGLGNTIYF.